This T cell receptor (beta chain) was recorded in a study of metastatic and nonmetastatic thyroid tumors. Background on the study: Thyroid patients, malignant and benign, had repertoires compared across blood and tumor or nodule tissue.

As processed by the authors: The study took CDR3 differences across clinicopathological groups and made a distant-metastasis classifier for papillary thyroid cancer from them. TCRdb re-clonotyped the PCR reads via MiXCR. In this record, the V and J calls reflect TCRdb's handling and not the investigators' own analysis. The sample lists 43,000 or so clones; about 16% were seen once. Between the trimmed V and J ends, which lost 7 bases and 0 bases, there was a span of 10 bases. CDR1 and CDR2 from the germline V gene are SEHNR and FQNEAQ (reference sequence). CDR3 size: 14 residues. This clone came up many times. The antigen remains undetermined. Thyroid surgery took place with no prior treatment in any patient. Study-wide results and limits: Reported TCR beta diversity, measured in blood and tumor, was significantly higher for malignant thyroid tumors than for benign nodules.

Specimen: blood. V usage is TRBV7-9 and J usage is TRBJ2-1; D unclear. This TCR came from a female donor with papillary thyroid cancer or a benign thyroid nodule (not recorded which). Some clones in this sample may be carry-over from other donors' samples. The CDR3 region has the DNA TGTGCCAGCACCCCCCGGGTCTCCTACAATGAGCAGTTCTTC. This gives the protein CASTPRVSYNEQFF.